The T cell receptor (beta chain) under discussion was sequenced for a study of radiotherapy plus CTLA-4 blockade in lung cancer. Study outcomes and limitations: Reports identified early blood T cell clone dynamics, with interferon-beta, as the best response predictor. Among blood TCR repertoires after radiotherapy plus ipilimumab, tumor-derived clones expanded.

With respect to this clone: Its antigen is not known.

CDR1 and CDR2 from the germline V gene are SGHTA and FQGTGA. V shed 5 bases and J shed 4 bases, with 10 bases lying between them. The CDR3 is 13 amino acids. Assay: immunoSEQ multiplex PCR; the TCRdb copy retains only in-frame clones and omits some. The data contain about 97,000 clones, 60% to 75% of them seen just once; the ten biggest clones take up around 2.8%. This TCR derives from a human donor with non-small cell lung cancer who had a partial response to radiotherapy plus ipilimumab. Some clones in this sample may be carry-over from other donors' samples. The chain employs TRBV7-3 and TRBJ2-3; D unresolved. The starting material was peripheral blood, obtained from a patient treated with radiotherapy plus ipilimumab. The CDR3 here is CASSQELADTQYF. The CDR3 DNA reads as TGTGCCAGCAGCCAGGAACTGGCAGATACGCAGTATTTT.